The 22 T cell receptor beta chains below come from one sample, sequenced in a study of radiotherapy plus CTLA-4 blockade in lung cancer. Method: immunoSEQ multiplex PCR; TCRdb's copy keeps in-frame clones and lacks some. In the table there are tens of thousands of clones, under 85% of which are singletons. Sequences were derived from peripheral blood, sampled from a patient treated with radiotherapy plus ipilimumab. Receptors originate from a human donor with non-small cell lung cancer whose response to radiotherapy plus ipilimumab could not be evaluated.

V is TRBV7-2 and J is TRBJ1-4, with a possible D match to TRBD1 (6 bases). Trimming left V 7 bases short and J 8 bases short, with 17 bases between. This CDR3 comprises 14 residues. Germline loops: CDR1 SGHTA, CDR2 FQGNSA. This chain's CDR3 is CASTLGGGGEKLFF. The DNA for the CDR3 is TGTGCCAGCACCCTGGGAGGGGGAGGGGAAAAACTGTTTTTT.

This clone has only a few counts. The chain recombines TRBV28 with TRBJ2-1; 13 bases fit TRBD2. This CDR3 region has 17 residues. The germline CDR1 and CDR2 sequences are MDHEN and SYDVKM. V trimming: 5 bases; J trimming: 7 bases; junction bases outside the gene matches: 11. DNA of the CDR3: TGTGCCAGCAGTCCCCGGACTAGCGGGAGTTGGGGGAATGAGCAGTTCTTC. Its translation is CASSPRTSGSWGNEQFF.

V is TRBV18 and J is TRBJ2-5, with 12 bases identical to TRBD2. CDR1 is KGHSH, CDR2 LQKENI, per germline. The CDR3 is made up of 14 amino acids. V dropped 4 bases and J dropped 4; count of bases not matched to a gene: 1. The CDR3 region is CASSQGLAGETQYF. The CDR3 DNA sequence: TGTGCCAGCTCACAGGGACTAGCGGGAGAGACCCAGTACTTC.

J is TRBJ2-7 and V is TRBV5-1, with 7 bases identical to TRBD1. The CDR3 has 16 residues. Germline trimming cut 3 bases from V and 5 bases from J; bases unmatched to any gene: 14. CDR1 is SGHRS, CDR2 YFSETQ, per germline. CDR3 DNA sequence: TGCGCCAGCAGCTCGTTAGGGACAGCCAGATCCGACGAGCAGTACTTC. Translation gives CASSSLGTARSDEQYF.

V is TRBV6-5 and J is TRBJ2-7; 7 nucleotides match TRBD1. The CDR3 loop spans 13 amino acids. CDR1 and CDR2 (germline): MNHEY, SVGAGI. After removal of 6 bases from V and 6 bases from J, the junction contained 8 bases not matched to a gene. DNA for the CDR3: TGTGCCAGCAGAATCGACAGGGTCGGCGAGCAGTACTTC. Protein sequence: CASRIDRVGEQYF.

The chain has TRBV6-5 and TRBJ1-1; possible D gene TRBD1, 6 bases. Germline CDR1 and CDR2: MNHEY and SVGAGI. Trimming left V 11 bases short and J 0 bases short, with 10 bases between. The CDR3 is 12 amino acids. The CDR3 is CAAQGLNTEAFF. The DNA for the CDR3 is TGTGCCGCACAGGGATTGAACACTGAAGCTTTCTTT.

This chain connects TRBV6-5 to TRBJ1-2, with 7 bases fitting TRBD1. The CDR3 totals 14 residues. Germline assignment: CDR1 MNHEY and CDR2 SVGAGI. The V gene end was trimmed by 5 bases and the J gene end by 2 bases; junction bases not matched to a gene: 5. The CDR3 DNA is TGTGCCAGCAGTAAACAGGGGCGAAACTATGGCTACACCTTC. As protein: CASSKQGRNYGYTF.

The J gene is TRBJ2-1, the V gene TRBV28, with 11 bases that match TRBD2. From germline, CDR1 is MDHEN and CDR2 SYDVKM. The V gene end was trimmed by 8 bases and the J gene end by 4 bases; junction bases not matched to a gene: 7. CDR3 length equals 15 residues. The CDR3 protein is CASPPTSGTYNEQFF. CDR3 nucleotide sequence: TGTGCCAGCCCCCCGACTAGCGGGACGTACAATGAGCAGTTCTTC.

J is TRBJ1-2 and V is TRBV11-2; D is unresolved. Germline-derived CDR1 and CDR2 are SGHAT and FQNNGV. This CDR3 has 16 residues. V lost 5 bases to trimming and J lost 0 bases, with 16 bases between them. The CDR3 sequence: CASSQTGSQANYGYTF. As DNA, the CDR3 is TGTGCCAGCAGCCAGACCGGGTCGCAAGCTAACTATGGCTACACCTTC.

The chain carries TRBV28 and TRBJ2-7; D unclear. The germline CDR1 and CDR2 sequences are MDHEN and SYDVKM. The CDR3 contains 14 residues. Trimming removed 2 bases at V and 0 bases at J, with 8 bases between. The chain's CDR3 is CASSLSPFSYEQYF. CDR3 coding DNA: TGTGCCAGCAGTTTAAGCCCTTTCTCCTACGAGCAGTACTTC.

The V call is TRBV2, the J call TRBJ2-7, with TRBD2 matching over 14 bases. The CDR3 has 13 amino acids. V shed 4 bases and J 7 bases; nucleotides not matched to a gene: 0. CDR1 SNHLY and CDR2 FYNNEI come from the germline V gene. CDR3 nucleotides: TGTGCCAGCAGTGGACTAGCGGGGGGGGAGCAGTACTTC. It is translated as CASSGLAGGEQYF. Drawing the rest from reference TRBV2 and TRBJ2-7, the complete variable domain is EPEVTQTPSHQVTQMGQEVILRCVPISNHLYFYWYRQILGQKVEFLVSFYNNEISEKSEIFDDQFSVERPDGSNFTLKIRSTKLEDSAMYFCASSGLAGGEQYFGPGTRLTVT.

The chain uses TRBV7-2 and TRBJ2-5; D remains unclear. V gave up 1 base and J gave up 5 bases, with 8 bases separating them. CDR1 and CDR2 from the germline V gene are SGHTA and FQGNSA. This CDR3 has 13 amino acids. CDR3 amino acids: CASSLGPRETQYF. As DNA, the CDR3 is TGTGCCAGCAGCTTAGGGCCGAGGGAGACCCAGTACTTC. Full variable domain (outside the CDR3, taken from reference TRBV7-2 and TRBJ2-5): GAGVSQSPSNKVTEKGKDVELRCDPISGHTALYWYRQSLGQGLEFLIYFQGNSAPDKSGLPSDRFSAERTGGSVSTLTIQRTQQEDSAVYLCASSLGPRETQYFGPGTRLLVL.

This chain connects TRBV7-2 to TRBJ2-3, with D uncertain. From germline, CDR1 is SGHTA and CDR2 FQGNSA. Deletions cut 3 bases from V and 6 bases from J, with 10 bases between. There are 13 residues in the CDR3. Here the CDR3 reads CASSLVHMDTQYF. In DNA form, the CDR3 reads TGTGCCAGCAGCTTGGTCCACATGGATACGCAGTATTTT.

The chain recombines TRBV6-1 with TRBJ2-7; a possible D gene is TRBD1 (5 bases). The CDR3 is made up of 11 amino acids. Trimming removed 6 bases from V and 5 bases from J, with 8 bases in between. Germline CDR1 MNHNS, CDR2 SASEGT. In nucleotides, the CDR3 is TGTGCCAGCAGCCCCAGGGACGAGCAGTACTTC. Amino acid sequence: CASSPRDEQYF.

This clone has just a few counts. This chain uses TRBV6-1 with TRBJ2-3; 8 bases are a match to TRBD1. This CDR3 has 14 residues. V dropped 5 bases and J dropped 4; count of bases not matched to a gene: 5. Looked up from germline, CDR1 is MNHNS and CDR2 is SASEGT. In DNA form, the CDR3 reads TGTGCCAGCAGTAATTTACAGGGGGCAGATACGCAGTATTTT. The encoded protein is CASSNLQGADTQYF.

This chain links TRBV28 with TRBJ2-1; D remains ambiguous. V dropped 6 bases and J dropped 9 bases, with 21 bases sitting between them. The CDR3 runs to 15 residues. Germline CDR1 reads MDHEN; CDR2 reads SYDVKM. The CDR3, as DNA: TGTGCCAGCAGCCCTCATCTCGCATATGCAGGTGAGCAGTTCTTC. This codes for CASSPHLAYAGEQFF.

CDR3 nucleotides: TGTGCCAGCAGCTCACCCGGGGGACTGTCAACAGATACGCAGTATTTT. Protein sequence: CASSSPGGLSTDTQYF. The chain employs TRBV7-2 and TRBJ2-3; a possible D gene is TRBD2 (6 bases). Trimming pared 4 bases from V and 3 bases from J, leaving 17 bases between. The CDR3 is 16 amino acids. The germline gives CDR1 SGHTA, CDR2 FQGNSA.

The chain links TRBV5-1 to TRBJ1-1; D gene unclear. V shed 4 bases and J shed 1 base, with 11 bases lying between them. Germline loops: CDR1 SGHRS, CDR2 YFSETQ. There are 14 residues in the CDR3. CDR3 bases: TGCGCCAGCAGCGGCAGTGAGGGGAACACTGAAGCTTTCTTT. Translation: CASSGSEGNTEAFF.

The chain joins TRBV19 to TRBJ2-1; tentative D call: TRBD2 (5 bases). Trimming stripped 9 bases from V and 2 bases from J, with 8 bases between. Germline CDR1 and CDR2: LNHDA and SQIVND (reference sequence). This CDR3 comprises 12 residues. The CDR3 coding sequence is TGTGCCAGCCGGGGTACCTACAATGAGCAGTTCTTC. Encoded protein: CASRGTYNEQFF.

This chain connects TRBV9 to TRBJ2-5, with 7 bases matching TRBD2. Trimming took 4 bases from V and 5 from J; bases not matched to a gene: 11. Germline CDR1 reads SGDLS; CDR2 reads YYNGEE. There are 15 residues in the CDR3. The CDR3 sequence is CASSPREVFTETQYF. CDR3 sequence (DNA): TGTGCCAGCAGCCCTCGGGAGGTTTTCACGGAGACCCAGTACTTC.

V gene TRBV9 combines with J gene TRBJ1-2; possibly TRBD1 for D (5 bases). CDR3 length equals 13 residues. Germline V gene sequence: CDR1 SGDLS, CDR2 YYNGEE. V lost 6 bases and J lost 0, with 9 bases in between. The chain's CDR3 is CASTGPPNYGYTF. CDR3 sequence (DNA): TGTGCCAGCACAGGGCCTCCTAACTATGGCTACACCTTC.

CDR3 amino acids: CASSMGARSTYEQYF. Here the CDR3 DNA reads TGTGCCAGTAGTATGGGAGCCCGATCAACCTACGAGCAGTACTTC. The chain links TRBV19 to TRBJ2-7; tentatively, D is TRBD2 (5 bases). CDR1 is LNHDA, CDR2 SQIVND, per germline (reference sequence). The CDR3 is 15 residues long. With 3 bases removed from V and 2 bases from J, the gap between germline ends came to 14 bases.